In this sample, the clone carrying this T cell receptor beta chain turned up once. What it binds is unknown. Produced via immunoSEQ multiplex PCR; TCRdb's table is partial and in-frame only. Here the sample spans 110,000 to 150,000 clones, 94% being singletons. This entry is derived from a study of cytomegalovirus exposure and HLA in healthy donors. For the study at large: Later, an analysis reported that the 120 or so validation repertoires had used the same platform as the roughly 680 first-cohort repertoires.

Study-level points and caveats: TCR beta chains numbering some 160 were designated cytomegalovirus-associated. Clusters of TCRs from the first cohort tended to co-occur in the 110 or so validation repertoires (as a later analysis found). In vitro checks showed that a few CMV-associated chains really do target CMV antigens.

The V gene lost 7 bases and the J gene lost 0 bases, with 12 bases spanning the gap. Per the germline V gene, CDR1 is SGHRS and CDR2 is YFSETQ. This CDR3 contains 14 residues. The chain employs TRBV5-1 and TRBJ2-3, with D perhaps TRBD2 (5 bases). The source of this sequence is a man aged 18 to 29 in good health and CMV-seropositive. The sequenced sample consisted of PBMCs. The chain's CDR3 is CASRARTSTDTQYF. For the CDR3, the DNA is TGCGCCAGCCGGGCGAGGACTAGCACAGATACGCAGTATTTT.